One and the same sample provided the 27 T cell receptor beta chains below, sequenced in a study of blood T cells in healthy people across ages. Primers used in a second PCR of roughly 7 to 12 cycles were a sample-barcoded 5' primer and a J-beta primer mix. TCRdb passed the 5' RACE reads through MiXCR, listing each CDR3 protein once. Of under 1,000,000 distinct CDR3 sequences detected, roughly 34% appear once; the ten largest clones hold approximately 12%. The sample comprised blood. These receptors originate from a man aged 18 to 30 in good health.

This clonotype was seen a handful of times. The chain links TRBV7-9 to TRBJ2-1, with TRBD2 identical over 9 bases. The V and J ends lost 5 bases and 0 bases, in that order; junction bases with no gene match: 14. Per the germline V gene, CDR1 is SEHNR and CDR2 is FQNEAQ (reference sequence). This CDR3 is 19 amino acids long. The CDR3 nucleotides read TGTGCCAGCAGCCCCATCGGCAGCGGGGGGCGAAGCTCCTACAATGAGCAGTTCTTC. It codes for CASSPIGSGGRSSYNEQFF.

This clonotype has a handful of counts. A junction end diverges from the germline sequence, so it may reflect a read error. The rearrangement joins TRBV7-2 to TRBJ1-4; no firm D call. Germline-derived CDR1 and CDR2 are SGHTA and FQGNSA. The length of the CDR3 is 14 residues. For the CDR3, the DNA is TGTGCCAGCAGCTCCCGTGCAACTAATGAAAAGCTGTTTTTT. Residues: CASSSRATNEKLFF.

The V call is TRBV4-2, the J call TRBJ1-1; D perhaps matches TRBD1 (5 bases). The V gene's germline CDR1 is LGHNA and CDR2 YNFKEQ. The CDR3 totals 14 residues. V was cut by 4 bases and J by 6 bases, with 15 bases left in between. CDR3 in DNA: TGTGCCAGCAGCCGGTCAACAGGTTCCCCTGAAGCTTTCTTT. Residues: CASSRSTGSPEAFF.

On this clonotype: A read error may be the cause here, since a much bigger clone is one base away. This chain connects TRBV20-1 to TRBJ2-5, with D perhaps TRBD2 (6 bases). CDR1 is DFQATT and CDR2 is SNEGSKA in the germline V gene (reference sequence). V lost 1 base and J 2 bases, leaving 17 bases between the germline ends. The CDR3 consists of 16 residues. Here the CDR3 reads CSARGVRLVHQETQYF. CDR3 in DNA: TGCAGTGCTAGAGGTGTGAGACTAGTGCATCAAGAGACCCAGTACTTC.

The CDR3: CSARDATNTEAFF. The CDR3 DNA is TGCAGTGCTAGAGATGCTACGAACACTGAAGCTTTCTTT. V and J are TRBV20-1 and TRBJ1-1; no firm D call. Trimming took 0 bases from V and 1 from J, leaving 6 bases between them. The CDR3 is made up of 13 amino acids. Germline V CDR1 and CDR2: DFQATT, SNEGSKA (reference sequence).

This clonotype occurred a few times. The chain employs TRBV3-1 and TRBJ2-1; 10 bases align to TRBD2. This CDR3 has 15 residues. V was pared by 6 bases and J by 7 bases, with 9 bases of the junction left unmatched. Germline V gives CDR1 LGHDT, CDR2 YNNKEL (reference sequence). CDR3 sequence: CASSQSGGAGNEQFF. As DNA, the CDR3 is TGTGCCAGCAGTCAAAGCGGGGGGGCCGGGAATGAGCAGTTCTTC.

V is TRBV12-3 or TRBV12-4 and J is TRBJ1-5; D not certain. V lost 1 base to trimming and J lost 5 bases, with 9 bases between them. The CDR3 runs to 14 residues. The CDR3 DNA reads as TGTGCCAGCAGTTTAGTTGAAGGATATCAGCCCCAGCATTTT. Its protein product is CASSLVEGYQPQHF.

The rearrangement uses TRBV25-1 and TRBJ1-4; D is unresolved. The CDR3 extends over 14 amino acids. Germline CDR1 is MGHDK and CDR2 is SYGVNS. Trimming removed 4 bases from V and 0 bases from J, with 6 bases in between. The CDR3 sequence is CASSGGATNEKLFF. CDR3 nucleotides: TGTGCCAGCAGTGGGGGTGCAACTAATGAAAAACTGTTTTTT.

This clonotype has only a few counts. The chain uses TRBV5-1 and TRBJ1-4; D not certain. CDR3 length: 13 amino acids. The V gene lost 4 bases and the J gene lost 8 bases, with 12 bases spanning the gap. Germline CDR1 is SGHRS and CDR2 is YFSETQ. The CDR3 coding sequence is TGCGCCAGCAGCGACGTTGTTGAGGAAAAACTGTTTTTT. Translated: CASSDVVEEKLFF.

This chain uses TRBV4-3 with TRBJ1-2, with a weak D call TRBD1 (5 bases). Trimming left V 2 bases short and J 4 bases short, with 14 bases between. The CDR3 spans 15 residues. Germline V CDR1 and CDR2: LGHNA, YSLEER. The CDR3 here is CASSQSLGRAYGYTF. CDR3 DNA: TGCGCCAGCAGCCAAAGTCTGGGACGGGCCTATGGCTACACCTTC.

The J gene is TRBJ2-7, the V gene TRBV4-3, with a tentative D call TRBD2 (5 bases). This CDR3 has 13 amino acids. The ends were cut back, 4 bases at V and 7 bases at J, with 14 bases in the middle. CDR1 is LGHNA, CDR2 YSLEER, per germline. CDR3 amino acids: CASSRDEAGEQYF. In DNA form, the CDR3 reads TGCGCCAGCAGCCGGGATGAGGCGGGTGAGCAGTACTTC.

The table lists this clonotype with a count of one. The chain links TRBV12-5 to TRBJ1-1; TRBD1 is a possible D gene (6 bases). Trimming cost V 5 bases and J 1 base, with 8 bases left between them. The CDR3 has 13 residues. CDR1 is LGHNT, CDR2 FRNRAP, per germline. The CDR3 DNA reads TGTGCTAGTGGTCGGGGGGCGAACACTGAAGCTTTCTTT. Translated, it gives CASGRGANTEAFF. Looking up the rest from reference TRBV12-5 and TRBJ1-1 gives the full variable domain: DARVTQTPRHKVTEMGQEVTMRCQPILGHNTVFWYRQTMMQGLELLAYFRNRAPLDDSGMPKDRFSAEMPDATLATLKIQPSEPRDSAVYFCASGRGANTEAFFGQGTRLTVV.

The rearrangement links TRBV6-5 to TRBJ2-5, with 10 bases fitting TRBD1. The CDR3 spans 14 residues. Germline loops: CDR1 MNHEY, CDR2 SVGAGI. V lost 6 bases and J lost 11; bases outside the gene matches: 12. The CDR3, as DNA: TGTGCCAGCAGAGACAGGGGGCGAAGGAATGAGCAGTACTTC. Encoded protein: CASRDRGRRNEQYF.

The table lists this clonotype with a few counts. This chain uses TRBV21-1 with TRBJ2-3; the D call of TRBD2 is as the table states it, not checked on the DNA. TRBV21-1 has pseudogene status. CDR3 length: 16 amino acids. The CDR3 DNA reads TGTGCCAGCAGCAAAGTGGAGGGGCTTAGCACAGATACGCAGTATTTT. Protein sequence: CASSKVEGLSTDTQYF.

This clonotype was counted only a few times. The chain carries TRBV28 and TRBJ1-1, with D unresolved. Between the trimmed V and J ends, which lost 1 base and 11 bases, there was a span of 11 bases. Germline assignment: CDR1 MDHEN and CDR2 SYDVKM. The CDR3 sequence is 12 residues long. The CDR3 loop reads CASSLSGVRAFF. DNA of the CDR3: TGTGCCAGCAGTTTATCTGGGGTGCGGGCTTTCTTT.

This chain connects TRBV20-1 to TRBJ2-2; no clear D gene. The germline gives CDR1 DFQATT, CDR2 SNEGSKA (reference sequence). The CDR3 has 13 amino acids. Trimming stripped 3 bases from V and 2 bases from J, with 7 bases between. The CDR3 nucleotides are TGCAGTGCTAGTTCCCCTAACACCGGGGAGCTGTTTTTT. It yields the protein CSASSPNTGELFF.

This clonotype appeared a single time. This chain joins TRBV19 and TRBJ2-5; the D gene is possibly TRBD2 (6 bases). The DNA end lines up better with TRBJ2-7; the J call may be wrong. From germline, CDR1 is LNHDA and CDR2 SQIVND (reference sequence). The CDR3 runs to 15 residues. The CDR3 here is CASQRTGGTQYEQYF. The CDR3 bases are TGTGCCAGCCAGCGGACTGGCGGGACTCAATACGAGCAGTACTTC.

This clonotype came up many times. V and J are TRBV29-1 and TRBJ2-3; the D gene is possibly TRBD2 (5 bases). The CDR3 is made up of 14 amino acids. Germline assignment: CDR1 SQVTM and CDR2 ANQGSEA. V was trimmed by 1 base and J by 4 bases, leaving 12 bases between them. CDR3 residues: CSVEVGSRADTQYF. The CDR3 DNA reads TGCAGCGTTGAAGTGGGGAGTCGCGCAGATACGCAGTATTTT.

As to this clonotype: This may arise from a read error, as a much more abundant clone is one base away. The rearrangement links TRBV7-6 to TRBJ2-1; the match to TRBD2 covers 10 bases. This CDR3 is built from 16 residues. Per the germline V gene, CDR1 is SGHVS and CDR2 is FNYEAQ. Unmatched junction bases numbered 5, after V lost 4 bases and J lost 2 bases. DNA of the CDR3: TGTGCCAGCAGCTCGCGAGCGGGGGGGACCTACAATGAGCAGTTCTTC. The encoded protein is CASSSRAGGTYNEQFF.

This chain links TRBV12-3 or TRBV12-4 with TRBJ2-3; D is uncertain. Between the trimmed V and J ends, which lost 7 bases and 0 bases, there was a span of 11 bases. The CDR3 is 14 residues long. The CDR3 DNA follows: TGTGCCAGCAAATCGGTACAGAGCACAGATACGCAGTATTTT. This translates into CASKSVQSTDTQYF.

The V gene is TRBV5-6, the J gene TRBJ2-7, with TRBD1 as a possible D gene (6 bases). V was trimmed by 4 bases and J by 7 bases, leaving 15 bases between them. Germline CDR1 and CDR2: SGHDT and YYEEEE. The CDR3 runs 13 residues. CDR3 DNA: TGTGCCAGCAGCCGGGGCCCACAGGGTGAGCAGTACTTC. This gives the protein CASSRGPQGEQYF.

The chain is built from TRBV15 and TRBJ2-7; tentative D call: TRBD1 (7 bases). V was clipped by 3 bases and J by 3 bases, with 15 bases between them. Germline V gene data show CDR1 as LNHNV and CDR2 as YYDKDF (reference sequence). CDR3 size: 15 residues. CDR3 protein: CATSREAGQIYEQYF. In DNA form, the CDR3 reads TGTGCCACCAGCAGGGAGGCGGGACAGATCTACGAGCAGTACTTC.

This clonotype occurred a few times. The chain links TRBV15 to TRBJ1-1; D call uncertain. With 5 bases removed from V and 0 bases from J, the gap between germline ends came to 7 bases. The CDR3 contains 13 residues. The V gene's germline CDR1 is LNHNV and CDR2 YYDKDF (reference sequence). CDR3 nucleotide sequence: TGTGCCACCAGCCTCGACATGAACACTGAAGCTTTCTTT. Its protein is CATSLDMNTEAFF.

This sequence joins TRBV5-1 and TRBJ1-1, with TRBD1 identical over 9 bases. The J segment lost 1 base and the V segment lost 3 bases, leaving 4 bases of the junction unmatched. CDR3 length equals 15 residues. CDR1 and CDR2 (germline): SGHRS, YFSETQ. This CDR3 is CASSSLQGANTEAFF. CDR3 DNA: TGCGCCAGCAGCTCCCTACAGGGGGCGAACACTGAAGCTTTCTTT.

CDR3 region: CASSQGTNGYTF. In DNA, the CDR3 is TGTGCCAGCAGCCAAGGGACAAATGGCTACACCTTC. V usage is TRBV12-3 or TRBV12-4 and J usage is TRBJ1-2, with D perhaps TRBD1 (6 bases). CDR3 size: 12 residues. V was clipped by 6 bases and J by 6 bases, with 11 bases between them.

This chain joins TRBV7-2 and TRBJ2-2; 7 bases line up with TRBD2. Germline V gives CDR1 SGHTA, CDR2 FQGNSA. The CDR3 has 16 amino acids. J was trimmed by 2 bases and V by 0 bases; bases with no gene match: 3. The CDR3 DNA is TGTGCCAGCAGCTTAGCAGGGAGGGTAAACACCGGGGAGCTGTTTTTT. It is translated as CASSLAGRVNTGELFF.

This clonotype came up many times. The chain is built from TRBV2 and TRBJ2-7; 7 bases are shared with TRBD1. CDR3 size: 15 residues. The germline V gene has CDR1 SNHLY and CDR2 FYNNEI. V lost 7 bases, J lost 3 bases, and 12 bases stayed unmatched. The CDR3 coding sequence is TGTGCCAGCATCACGACAGGGCCGAACATCTACGAGCAGTACTTC. Translation gives CASITTGPNIYEQYF.